The clone carrying this T cell receptor (beta chain) occurred a few times. Its target is not known. Under the ViraFEST assay, PBMC were stimulated with viral peptide pools so that antigen-specific CD4+ T cells expanded. Sequencing was performed afterwards. A roughly 10-day culture period preceded the isolation of CD4+ T cells. This person's SARS-CoV-2 infection, confirmed by PCR, occurred between March and December 2020. Culturing of a few million PBMC per well took place with roughly 9.4 IU/ml IL-2 and 9.5 to 10 ug/ml peptides. The data were taken from a study of vaccination effects on CD4 cells after COVID-19. The trim removed 5 bases at V and 3 bases at J, leaving 13 bases unmatched. Per the germline V gene, CDR1 is SGHNT and CDR2 is YENEEA. The CDR3 runs to 16 residues. The method was immunoSEQ multiplex PCR; TCRdb's version includes in-frame clones alone and lacks a portion of them. This table holds 40,000 or so clones, around 72% found once.

The TCR comes from a human donor who had a prior SARS-CoV-2 infection. The chain carries TRBV11-3 and TRBJ2-7; 7 bases fit TRBD2. The sample was CD4+ T cells from PBMCs cultured with a peptide pool, taken before COVID-19 vaccination. CDR3 protein: CASSLGLVPVSYEQYF. The DNA of the CDR3 is TGTGCCAGCAGCCTCGGACTAGTCCCGGTTAGCTACGAGCAGTACTTC.